The 30 T cell receptor beta chains presented below share a single source sample, sequenced in a study of CD4 T cells in relation to SARS-CoV-2 and coronaviruses. The antigens for these receptors are not known. CD4+ T cells from unexposed donors were obtained before the COVID-19 pandemic (2011-2018). After about ten days of culture, CD4+ T cells were isolated. Sequenced by immunoSEQ multiplex PCR; TCRdb stores in-frame clones only, minus some. The sample has approximately 20,000 clones; roughly 80% are singletons. The source material was CD4+ T cells from PBMCs, cultured in vitro. All receptors derive from a human donor in good health.

J is TRBJ2-2 and V is TRBV7-2; D may correspond to TRBD1 or TRBD2 (6 bases each). The germline V and J ends were trimmed by 5 bases and 6 bases, with 19 bases remaining between them. The CDR3 loop spans 16 amino acids. From germline, CDR1 is SGHTA and CDR2 FQGNSA. The CDR3 sequence: CASSPVGGNYAGELFF. As DNA, the CDR3 is TGTGCCAGCAGCCCTGTGGGGGGCAATTACGCCGGGGAGCTGTTTTTT.

CDR3 DNA sequence: TGTGCCAGCAGTGAAACCGGGACTTTGGATGAGCAGTTCTTC. Translated, it gives CASSETGTLDEQFF. The J gene is TRBJ2-1, the V gene TRBV6-4, with a weak D call TRBD2 (6 bases). Germline V gene lookup returns CDR1 MRHNA and CDR2 SNTAGT. The CDR3 has 14 amino acids. V lost 3 bases to trimming and J lost 8 bases, with 14 bases between them.

V and J are TRBV6-5 and TRBJ2-7; the match to TRBD1 covers 8 bases. J lost 5 bases, V lost 0 bases, and 3 bases had no gene match. Germline lookup yields CDR1 MNHEY and CDR2 SVGAGI. The CDR3 totals 14 residues. This chain's CDR3 is CASSYSGQVNEQYF. DNA for the CDR3: TGTGCCAGCAGTTACTCGGGACAGGTAAACGAGCAGTACTTC.

The rearrangement uses TRBV10-1 and TRBJ1-3, with D possibly being TRBD1 (6 bases). The CDR3 spans 14 residues. In germline, CDR1 is WNHNN, CDR2 SYGVQD (reference sequence). Trimming stripped 5 bases from V and 8 bases from J, with 16 bases between. CDR3 coding DNA: TGCGCCAGCAGTCCACGACAGGCCGGGGACACCATATATTTT. Protein: CASSPRQAGDTIYF.

The chain couples TRBV5-5 to TRBJ2-5, with a tentative D call TRBD1 (6 bases). CDR3 length equals 14 residues. The germline gives CDR1 SGHKS, CDR2 YYEKEE (reference sequence). V was pared by 5 bases and J by 2 bases, with 13 bases between. The CDR3 protein is CASSPGTPQETQYF. The CDR3 DNA sequence: TGTGCCAGCAGTCCCGGGACACCACAAGAGACCCAGTACTTC.

J is TRBJ1-2 and V is TRBV19; TRBD1 matches 8 bases. V shed 1 base, J shed 8 bases, and the junction held 9 bases outside the gene matches. Germline values: CDR1 LNHDA, CDR2 SQIVND (reference sequence). The CDR3 length is 15 residues. DNA for the CDR3: TGTGCCAGTAGTATAGGCCTGGACAGGGTAGTCGGCTACACCTTC. Protein sequence: CASSIGLDRVVGYTF.

This chain connects TRBV27 to TRBJ2-4; TRBD2 is a possible D gene (7 bases). The V end lost 5 bases, the J end lost 3 bases, and 14 bases lay between the germline ends. Germline values: CDR1 MNHEY, CDR2 SMNVEV (reference sequence). The CDR3 contains 15 residues. The CDR3 nucleotides read TGTGCCAGCAGTCCGTGGGGGGGCGGCAAAAACATTCAGTACTTC. Translating it yields CASSPWGGGKNIQYF.

The sample holds one count of this clone. The genes are TRBV24-1 and TRBJ2-3; 7 nucleotides match TRBD2. Germline loops: CDR1 KGHDR, CDR2 SFDVKD. After removal of 0 bases from V and 4 bases from J, the junction contained 3 bases not matched to a gene. The CDR3 contains 15 residues. CDR3 sequence: CATSDLGGSADTQYF. The CDR3 nucleotides read TGTGCCACCAGTGATTTGGGCGGGAGCGCAGATACGCAGTATTTT.

This rearrangement joins TRBV12-1 to TRBJ1-5; the DNA was not compared with TRBD1, the D call given in the table. TRBV12-1 is termed a pseudogene. The CDR3 sequence is 14 residues long. In DNA, the CDR3 is TGTGCCAGCAGCTTTGCCAGTCCGAATCAGCCCCAGCATTTT. It encodes CASSFASPNQPQHF.

This chain links TRBV3-1 (or the pseudogene TRBV3-2) with TRBJ1-2; TRBD1 agrees at 8 bases. The germline V gene has CDR1 LGHDT and CDR2 YNNKEL (reference sequence). V lost 1 base, J lost 4 bases, and 5 bases stayed unmatched. This CDR3 has 15 amino acids. The CDR3 bases are TGTGCCAGCAGCCAAGGGACAGGACAGGGCTATGGCTACACCTTC. Its protein is CASSQGTGQGYGYTF.

The rearrangement links TRBV7-9 to TRBJ2-2, with 8 bases identical to TRBD2. The CDR3 length is 17 residues. CDR1 is SEHNR and CDR2 is FQNEAQ in the germline V gene (reference sequence). Losses at the gene ends were 2 bases for V and 3 bases for J; bases not matched to a gene: 8. The CDR3 loop is CASSLLPREVDTGELFF. The CDR3 DNA reads TGTGCCAGCAGCTTACTTCCGCGGGAGGTTGACACCGGGGAGCTGTTTTTT.

This rearrangement joins TRBV15 to TRBJ2-7; D is perhaps TRBD1 (5 bases). Germline values: CDR1 LNHNV, CDR2 YYDKDF (reference sequence). The CDR3 covers 13 residues. Trimming took off 0 bases at V and 6 bases at J, with 9 bases between the two ends. The CDR3 sequence is CATSRDYQGEQYF. CDR3 coding DNA: TGTGCCACCAGCAGAGATTACCAGGGCGAGCAGTACTTC.

This chain joins TRBV9 and TRBJ2-3, with 7 bases matching TRBD1. V lost 4 bases, J lost 1 base, and 9 bases stayed unmatched. The CDR3 spans 16 residues. CDR1 is SGDLS and CDR2 is YYNGEE in the germline V gene. This chain's CDR3 is CASSSQDRVGTDTQYF. CDR3 DNA sequence: TGTGCCAGCAGCTCACAAGACAGGGTCGGCACAGATACGCAGTATTTT.

This clone was detected a few times. The V call is TRBV3-1 (or the pseudogene TRBV3-2), the J call TRBJ1-1; D is unclear. With 0 bases removed from V and 1 base from J, the gap between germline ends came to 6 bases. From germline, CDR1 is LGHDT and CDR2 YNNKEL (reference sequence). This CDR3 spans 14 amino acids. Here the CDR3 reads CASSQEDRNTEAFF. CDR3 DNA sequence: TGTGCCAGCAGCCAAGAGGACCGGAACACTGAAGCTTTCTTT.

The chain recombines TRBV6-5 with TRBJ1-4, with D perhaps matching TRBD1 (5 bases). Germline V lookup: CDR1 MNHEY, CDR2 SVGAGI. Trimming removed 6 bases at V and 12 bases at J, with 11 bases between. This CDR3 spans 11 amino acids. CDR3 nucleotides: TGTGCCAGCAGCCTTCCGGGACAACTGTTTTTT. It specifies CASSLPGQLFF.

CDR3 residues: CASSQDSGSVTDTQYF. DNA of the CDR3: TGTGCCAGCAGCCAAGACAGCGGGAGCGTCACAGATACGCAGTATTTT. The chain links TRBV3-1 (or the pseudogene TRBV3-2) to TRBJ2-3; 8 bases are shared with TRBD2. Germline trimming cut 0 bases from V and 2 bases from J; bases unmatched to any gene: 4. From germline, CDR1 is LGHDT and CDR2 YNNKEL (reference sequence). This CDR3 has 16 amino acids.

This clone was detected only a few times. The rearrangement links TRBV6-5 to TRBJ1-6; D gene unclear. The CDR3 consists of 12 residues. CDR1 MNHEY and CDR2 SVGAGI come from the germline V gene. V dropped 8 bases and J dropped 6 bases, with 8 bases sitting between them. The CDR3 loop reads CASATVNSPLHF. DNA for the CDR3: TGTGCCAGCGCAACGGTTAATTCACCCCTCCACTTT.

V usage is TRBV9 and J usage is TRBJ1-2; a possible D gene is TRBD1 (6 bases). This CDR3 has 14 amino acids. Trimming pared 6 bases from V and 2 bases from J, leaving 14 bases between. Germline V gives CDR1 SGDLS, CDR2 YYNGEE. The DNA for the CDR3 is TGTGCCAGCACCCTGTCGGGGGGCAACTATGGCTACACCTTC. It is translated as CASTLSGGNYGYTF. Full variable domain (rest looked up from reference TRBV9 and TRBJ1-2): DSGVTQTPKHLITATGQRVTLRCSPRSGDLSVYWYQQSLDQGLQFLIQYYNGEERAKGNILERFSAQQFPDLHSELNLSSLELGDSALYFCASTLSGGNYGYTFGSGTRLTVV.

The rearrangement uses TRBV7-8 and TRBJ1-5, with D maybe TRBD1 (5 bases). The V gene lost 5 bases and the J gene lost 3 bases, with 23 bases spanning the gap. The CDR3 spans 18 residues. Germline V gene lookup returns CDR1 SGHVS and CDR2 FQNEAQ. The CDR3 nucleotides read TGTGCCAGCAGCCTCCGGCGCTCAGGTGAGGGGTTCAATCAGCCCCAGCATTTT. Protein product: CASSLRRSGEGFNQPQHF.

The sample holds a few counts of this clone. The chain is built from TRBV19 and TRBJ2-1; a weak D match, TRBD1 (6 bases). Germline V gene data show CDR1 as LNHDA and CDR2 as SQIVND (reference sequence). Trimming left V 8 bases short and J 1 base short, with 12 bases between. The CDR3 has 14 amino acids. CDR3 nucleotides: TGTGCCAGTTCCCCAGGGGCGTCCTACAATGAGCAGTTCTTC. Encoded protein: CASSPGASYNEQFF.

This chain links TRBV9 with TRBJ2-5, with TRBD2 matching over 7 bases. The germline CDR1 and CDR2 sequences are SGDLS and YYNGEE. This CDR3 contains 17 residues. Losses at the gene ends were 4 bases for V and 1 base for J; bases not matched to a gene: 13. The CDR3 here is CASSSSPSGTIQETQYF. The CDR3 nucleotides are TGTGCCAGCAGCTCAAGCCCCAGCGGGACGATCCAAGAGACCCAGTACTTC.

The genes are TRBV19 and TRBJ2-2; either TRBD1 or TRBD2 may fit D (5 bases each). With 0 bases removed from V and 3 bases from J, the gap between germline ends came to 11 bases. This CDR3 has 16 residues. Germline loops: CDR1 LNHDA, CDR2 SQIVND (reference sequence). The CDR3 sequence is CASSIDWGRDTGELFF. The CDR3 bases are TGTGCCAGTAGTATAGACTGGGGACGAGACACCGGGGAGCTGTTTTTT.

This chain joins TRBV6-5 and TRBJ1-1, with D hard to call. CDR1 is MNHEY, CDR2 SVGAGI, per germline. The CDR3 has 15 residues. The ends were cut back, 9 bases at V and 9 bases at J, with 26 bases in the middle. The CDR3 DNA sequence: TGTGCCAGTGTGCGGAGGCCCGAATCTACACTGAAAGCTTTCTTT. Protein: CASVRRPESTLKAFF.

The rearrangement joins TRBV10-3 to TRBJ2-2, with D possibly being TRBD1 or TRBD2 (5 bases each). The germline V and J ends were trimmed by 6 bases and 1 base, with 12 bases remaining between them. This CDR3 is built from 15 residues. CDR1 is ENHRY and CDR2 is SYGVKD in the germline V gene. CDR3 sequence: CAIRAGTGNTGELFF. Written as DNA, the CDR3 is TGTGCCATCAGGGCCGGGACGGGGAACACCGGGGAGCTGTTTTTT.

CDR3 sequence reads: CASSLFALAGTSTDTQYF. The CDR3 nucleotides read TGTGCCAGCAGCTTGTTTGCGCTAGCGGGAACTAGCACAGATACGCAGTATTTT. The chain combines TRBV13 with TRBJ2-3, with 9 positions matching TRBD2. Germline V CDR1 and CDR2: PRHDT, FYEKMQ (reference sequence). Trimming removed 3 bases from V and 0 bases from J; junction bases left unmatched: 10. CDR3 length: 18 residues. The full variable domain, its missing parts supplied by reference TRBV13 and TRBJ2-3, is AAGVIQSPRHLIKEKRETATLKCYPIPRHDTVYWYQQGPGQDPQFLISFYEKMQSDKGSIPDRFSAQQFSDYHSELNMSSLELGDSALYFCASSLFALAGTSTDTQYFGPGTRLTVL.

This clone was found a few times. This sequence joins TRBV7-3 and TRBJ2-2; a weak D match, TRBD1 (6 bases). The CDR3 has 14 residues. Deletions cut 5 bases from V and 6 bases from J, with 13 bases between. Per germline, CDR1 SGHTA and CDR2 FQGTGA. CDR3 residues: CASSQLTGSGELFF. The CDR3 nucleotides are TGTGCCAGCAGCCAGCTAACAGGGTCCGGGGAGCTGTTTTTT.

The chain uses TRBV19 and TRBJ1-5, with 7 bases matching TRBD1. V gave up 1 base and J gave up 5 bases; unmatched junction bases: 2. The germline V gene has CDR1 LNHDA and CDR2 SQIVND (reference sequence). The CDR3 extends over 14 amino acids. CDR3 residues: CASSIVTGDQPQHF. The CDR3 coding sequence is TGTGCCAGTAGTATAGTTACAGGGGATCAGCCCCAGCATTTT.

This sequence joins TRBV4-1 and TRBJ2-7, with D unclear. CDR3 length: 17 amino acids. Germline-derived CDR1 and CDR2 are MGHRA and YSYEKL. The V gene lost 3 bases and the J gene lost 0 bases, with 18 bases spanning the gap. The CDR3 protein is CASSHQLRRASSYEQYF. The CDR3 nucleotides are TGCGCCAGCAGCCATCAATTGAGACGGGCCAGCTCCTACGAGCAGTACTTC.

This clone was detected only a few times. This sequence joins TRBV3-1 (or the pseudogene TRBV3-2) and TRBJ2-7; D not certain. The CDR3 has 13 amino acids. The germline V gene has CDR1 LGHDT and CDR2 YNNKEL (reference sequence). Trimming left V 1 base short and J 9 bases short, with 13 bases between. Here the CDR3 reads CASSQGSVAGQYF. CDR3 nucleotides: TGTGCCAGCAGCCAAGGGAGTGTCGCCGGGCAGTACTTC.

The V call is TRBV4-1, the J call TRBJ1-1; 8 bases fit TRBD1. This CDR3 region has 15 residues. With 1 base clipped from V and 6 bases from J, the junction kept 7 bases outside the gene matches. Germline CDR1 reads MGHRA; CDR2 reads YSYEKL. The CDR3 DNA reads TGCGCCAGCAGCCAAGTGGGACAGGTCACCGCTGAAGCTTTCTTT. It translates to CASSQVGQVTAEAFF.